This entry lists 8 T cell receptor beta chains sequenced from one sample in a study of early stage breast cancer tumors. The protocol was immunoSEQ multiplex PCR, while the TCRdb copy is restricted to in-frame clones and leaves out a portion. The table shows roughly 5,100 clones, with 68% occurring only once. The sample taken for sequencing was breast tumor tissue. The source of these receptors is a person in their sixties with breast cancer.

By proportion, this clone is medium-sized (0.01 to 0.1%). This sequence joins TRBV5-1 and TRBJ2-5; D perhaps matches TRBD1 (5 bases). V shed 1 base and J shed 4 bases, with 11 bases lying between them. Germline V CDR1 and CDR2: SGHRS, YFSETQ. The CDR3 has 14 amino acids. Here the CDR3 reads CASSLSQGGETQYF. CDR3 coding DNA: TGCGCCAGCAGCTTGTCGCAGGGCGGAGAGACCCAGTACTTC.

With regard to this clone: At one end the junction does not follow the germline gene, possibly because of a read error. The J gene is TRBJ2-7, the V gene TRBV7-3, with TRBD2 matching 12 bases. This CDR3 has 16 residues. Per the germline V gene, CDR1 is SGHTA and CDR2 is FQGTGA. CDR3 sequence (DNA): TGCGCCAGCAGCCAAACCCGACTAGCGGGGGCTTACGAGCAGTACTTC. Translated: CASSQTRLAGAYEQYF.

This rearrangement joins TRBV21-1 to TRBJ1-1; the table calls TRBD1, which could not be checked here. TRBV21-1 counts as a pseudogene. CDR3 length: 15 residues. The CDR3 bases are TGTGCCAGCAGCAAATCCGGCAGGGCGAACACTGAAGCTTTCTTT. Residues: CASSKSGRANTEAFF.

The CDR3 sequence is CASSSIPGQSPSGYGYTF. The DNA for the CDR3 is TGTGCCAGTAGTTCAATTCCGGGACAGAGTCCTTCGGGCTATGGCTACACCTTC. This rearrangement joins TRBV19 to TRBJ1-2; TRBD1 aligns across 7 bases. J gave up 4 bases and V 5 bases, and 19 bases lay outside the gene matches. From germline, CDR1 is LNHDA and CDR2 SQIVND (reference sequence). CDR3 length: 18 residues.

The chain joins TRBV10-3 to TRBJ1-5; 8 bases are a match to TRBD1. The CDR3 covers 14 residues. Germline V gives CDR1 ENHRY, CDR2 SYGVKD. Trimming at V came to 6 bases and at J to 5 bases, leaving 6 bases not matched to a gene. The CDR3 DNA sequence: TGTGCCATCAGCTTGACAGGGGATGATCAGCCCCAGCATTTT. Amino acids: CAISLTGDDQPQHF.

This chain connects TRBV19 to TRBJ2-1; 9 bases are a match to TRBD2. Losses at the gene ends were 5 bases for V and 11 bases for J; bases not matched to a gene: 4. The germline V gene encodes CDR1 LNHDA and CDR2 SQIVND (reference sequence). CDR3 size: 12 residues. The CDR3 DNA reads TGTGCCAGTAGTGATAGCGGGGGAAAGCAGTTCTTC. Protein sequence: CASSDSGGKQFF.

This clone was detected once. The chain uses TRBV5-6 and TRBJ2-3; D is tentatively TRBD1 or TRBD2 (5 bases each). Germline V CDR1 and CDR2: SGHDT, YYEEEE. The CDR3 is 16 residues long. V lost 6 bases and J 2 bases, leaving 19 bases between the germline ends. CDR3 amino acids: CASTWGPRGATDTQYF. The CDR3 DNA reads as TGTGCCAGCACCTGGGGTCCGCGAGGGGCCACAGATACGCAGTATTTT.

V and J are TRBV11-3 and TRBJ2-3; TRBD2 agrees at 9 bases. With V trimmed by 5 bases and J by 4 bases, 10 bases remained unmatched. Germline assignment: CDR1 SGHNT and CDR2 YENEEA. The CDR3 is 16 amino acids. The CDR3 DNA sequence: TGTGCCAGCAGCGAGACTAGCGGTTCTTATGCAGATACGCAGTATTTT. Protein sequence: CASSETSGSYADTQYF.